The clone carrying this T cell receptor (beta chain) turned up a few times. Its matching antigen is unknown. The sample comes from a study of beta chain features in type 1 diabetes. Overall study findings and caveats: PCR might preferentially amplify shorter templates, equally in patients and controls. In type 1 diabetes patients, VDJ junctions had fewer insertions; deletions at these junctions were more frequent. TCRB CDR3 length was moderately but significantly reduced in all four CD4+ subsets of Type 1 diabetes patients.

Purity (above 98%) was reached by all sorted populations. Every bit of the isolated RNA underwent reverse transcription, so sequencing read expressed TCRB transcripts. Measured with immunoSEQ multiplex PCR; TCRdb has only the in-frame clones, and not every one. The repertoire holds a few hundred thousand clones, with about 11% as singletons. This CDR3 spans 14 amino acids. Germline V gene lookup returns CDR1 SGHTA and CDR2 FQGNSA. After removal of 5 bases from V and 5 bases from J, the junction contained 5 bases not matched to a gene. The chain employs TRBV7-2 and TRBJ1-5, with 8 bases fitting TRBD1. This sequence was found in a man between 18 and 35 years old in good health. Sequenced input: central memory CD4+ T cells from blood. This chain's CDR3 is CASSADRGYQPQHF. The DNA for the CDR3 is TGTGCCAGCAGCGCTGACAGGGGCTATCAGCCCCAGCATTTT.